This T cell receptor beta chain was retrieved from a study of T cell responses to AZD1222 COVID-19 vaccine. Method: immunoSEQ multiplex PCR; TCRdb's copy keeps in-frame clones and lacks some. The repertoire includes 100,000 to 120,000 clones, 85% to 95% of them detected once, and around 7.8% sits in the top ten. Study-level results: The sample set comprised mostly white British donors with more females, and clonal diversity was possibly underestimated.

Notes on this clone: Its specificity is unknown.

This specimen was peripheral blood, taken on day 0 of AZD1222 vaccination. The sequence derives from an adult in good health.

The DNA for the CDR3 is TGTGCCAGCAGTTTGCGCAACAGGGGGCTTCGGCCCCAGCATTTT. Its protein product is CASSLRNRGLRPQHF. The rearrangement links TRBV28 to TRBJ1-5; TRBD1 aligns across 9 bases. Germline loops: CDR1 MDHEN, CDR2 SYDVKM. The CDR3 has 15 amino acids. J gave up 9 bases and V 3 bases, and 9 bases lay outside the gene matches.